This TCR beta chain was profiled in a study of blood T cells in healthy people across ages. A second PCR of 7 to 11 cycles used a sample-barcoded 5' primer and a J-beta primer mix. TCRdb called the 5' RACE reads again in MiXCR, with one record for every CDR3 protein. The table lists hundreds of thousands of distinct CDR3 sequences, roughly three fifths of them singletons. The V end lost 3 bases, the J end lost 1 base, and 9 bases lay between the germline ends. The CDR3 has 13 amino acids. From germline, CDR1 is DFQATT and CDR2 SNEGSKA (reference sequence). The sample consisted of blood. The sequence was obtained from a man in his 60s in good health. V is TRBV20-1 and J is TRBJ2-5, with D perhaps matching TRBD1 (5 bases). The CDR3 is CSASGQGQETQYF. CDR3 DNA: TGCAGTGCTAGCGGGCAGGGCCAAGAGACCCAGTACTTC.